These 18 T cell receptor beta chains were all obtained from the same sample, sequenced in a study of cytomegalovirus exposure and HLA in healthy donors. Both 60 Vbeta primers and 13 Jbeta primers went into the PCR. The protocol was immunoSEQ multiplex PCR, while the TCRdb copy is restricted to in-frame clones and leaves out a portion. The table lists approximately 170,000 clones, roughly 79% of them singletons. The sequencing sample was made of PBMCs. The origin of the receptors is a man aged 40-49 years in good health and CMV-seronegative.

This clone turned up a few times. Compared with germline, one end of the junction differs, possibly owing to a read error. The chain has TRBV7-8 and TRBJ2-4, with D hard to call. The CDR3 totals 17 residues. Germline V gives CDR1 SGHVS, CDR2 FQNEAQ. The CDR3 DNA reads TGTGCCAGCAGCCCACCCGAGTTCATTTATGCCAAAAACAGTCAGTACTTC. Translation gives CASSPPEFIYAKNSQYF.

The genes are TRBV5-4 and TRBJ2-5; 9 bases match TRBD2. This CDR3 has 16 residues. The germline V gene encodes CDR1 SGHNT and CDR2 YYREEE (reference sequence). J was trimmed by 5 bases and V by 4 bases; bases with no gene match: 12. The CDR3 spells CASSPIRREGGETQYF. In DNA form, the CDR3 reads TGTGCCAGCAGCCCTATCAGGCGGGAGGGGGGTGAGACCCAGTACTTC.

This clone has a single count. The chain employs TRBV30 and TRBJ2-3; 8 bases are shared with TRBD2. Germline loops: CDR1 GTSNPN, CDR2 SVGIG (reference sequence). The V segment lost 4 bases and the J segment 2 bases; nucleotides outside the gene matches: 8. This CDR3 spans 15 amino acids. This CDR3 reads CAWTFTSGSTDTQYF. In DNA form, the CDR3 reads TGTGCCTGGACCTTCACTAGCGGCTCCACAGATACGCAGTATTTT.

This clone has a handful of counts. This chain links TRBV2 with TRBJ2-5; D call uncertain. Germline CDR1 is SNHLY and CDR2 is FYNNEI. The CDR3 has 11 residues. Trimming stripped 3 bases from V and 5 bases from J, with 4 bases between. The CDR3 DNA sequence: TGTGCCAGCAGTGACGAGGAGACCCAGTACTTC. It translates to CASSDEETQYF.

V gene TRBV6-1 combines with J gene TRBJ1-1; 7 bases align to TRBD1. CDR1 is MNHNS, CDR2 SASEGT, per germline. V dropped 7 bases and J dropped 1; count of bases not matched to a gene: 3. This CDR3 has 13 amino acids. CDR3 DNA: TGTGCCAGCACCGGGACAGCGAACACTGAAGCTTTCTTT. Translating it yields CASTGTANTEAFF.

The chain uses TRBV18 and TRBJ2-1; D possibly corresponds to TRBD2 (5 bases). V was clipped by 3 bases and J by 4 bases, with 16 bases between them. Germline assignment: CDR1 KGHSH and CDR2 LQKENI. This CDR3 has 16 amino acids. CDR3 sequence reads: CASSPPTRRSYNEQFF. The CDR3 DNA follows: TGTGCCAGCTCACCTCCGACCCGGAGGTCTTACAATGAGCAGTTCTTC.

In regard to this clone: Sequence at one end of the junction differs from germline and may be a read error. The rearrangement links TRBV5-1 to TRBJ2-6, with D tentatively TRBD2 (7 bases). Germline V gives CDR1 SGHRS, CDR2 YFSETQ. CDR3 length: 15 residues. CDR3: CASSLELAGANGLTF. The CDR3, as DNA: TGCGCCAGCAGCTTGGAACTCGCGGGGGCCAACGGCCTGACTTTC.

The genes are TRBV11-2 and TRBJ2-1, with D uncertain. CDR1 and CDR2 (germline): SGHAT, FQNNGV. The V end was cut by 6 bases, the J end by 10 bases, with 10 bases between. CDR3 length equals 11 residues. The DNA of the CDR3 is TGTGCCAGCAGTGACCAGGTGGAGCAGTTCTTC. It encodes CASSDQVEQFF.

In this sample, this clone turned up a few times. This sequence joins TRBV28 and TRBJ1-1; possible D gene TRBD1, 6 bases. V dropped 2 bases and J dropped 1 base, with 23 bases sitting between them. Germline lookup yields CDR1 MDHEN and CDR2 SYDVKM. The CDR3 is 19 amino acids. The CDR3 region has the DNA TGTGCCAGCAGTTTAGGGTTGGGGGCGGCTTCTCAGAGGAACACTGAAGCTTTCTTT. Translation gives CASSLGLGAASQRNTEAFF.

The chain combines TRBV11-2 with TRBJ2-7; TRBD1 agrees at 8 bases. This CDR3 has 15 residues. Germline assignment: CDR1 SGHAT and CDR2 FQNNGV. J gave up 4 bases and V 5 bases, and 10 bases lay outside the gene matches. CDR3 sequence: CASSSTWGQEYEQYV. Written as DNA, the CDR3 is TGTGCCAGCAGCAGTACCTGGGGACAGGAATACGAGCAGTACGTC.

This clone came up once. The CDR3 loop reads CASSRMSGQDNQPQHF. CDR3 sequence (DNA): TGCGCCAGCAGCCGCATGAGTGGGCAGGACAATCAGCCCCAGCATTTT. The chain is built from TRBV4-1 and TRBJ1-5; the D is unclear. CDR3 length: 16 residues. Trimming cost V 4 bases and J 3 bases, with 16 bases left between them. The germline V gene has CDR1 MGHRA and CDR2 YSYEKL.

V and J are TRBV28 and TRBJ2-3; 8 bases agree with TRBD2. There are 13 residues in the CDR3. The V and J ends lost 7 bases and 5 bases, in that order; junction bases with no gene match: 5. Per the germline V gene, CDR1 is MDHEN and CDR2 is SYDVKM. The CDR3 loop reads CASTGGRIDTQYF. The CDR3 nucleotides are TGTGCCAGCACGGGCGGGAGGATAGATACGCAGTATTTT.

This clone was observed a few times. CDR3 sequence reads: CASSYTGDPYNEQFF. The CDR3 coding sequence is TGTGCCAGCAGCTACACAGGGGATCCCTACAATGAGCAGTTCTTC. This chain links TRBV6-5 with TRBJ2-1, with TRBD1 identical over 7 bases. The CDR3 spans 15 residues. CDR1 MNHEY and CDR2 SVGAGI come from the germline V gene. V dropped 6 bases and J dropped 2; count of bases not matched to a gene: 7.

The chain joins TRBV28 to TRBJ2-7; 12 nucleotides align to TRBD2. CDR3 length equals 15 residues. V gave up 2 bases and J gave up 6 bases; unmatched junction bases: 5. CDR1 is MDHEN, CDR2 SYDVKM, per germline. The CDR3 sequence is CASSLGLAGRSEQYF. The CDR3 DNA is TGTGCCAGCAGTTTAGGACTAGCGGGAAGGAGCGAGCAGTACTTC.

The V and J genes are TRBV30 and TRBJ2-3; 14 positions match TRBD2. Losses at the gene ends were 0 bases for V and 5 bases for J; bases not matched to a gene: 4. CDR3 size: 16 residues. The germline V gene has CDR1 GTSNPN and CDR2 SVGIG (reference sequence). The CDR3 nucleotides are TGTGCCTGGAGTGTAGGGACTAGCGGGAGACAAGATACGCAGTATTTT. It specifies CAWSVGTSGRQDTQYF.

V gene TRBV19 combines with J gene TRBJ2-2; D may be TRBD2 (7 bases). Trimming removed 4 bases from V and 4 bases from J, with 19 bases in between. The germline CDR1 and CDR2 sequences are LNHDA and SQIVND (reference sequence). CDR3 length equals 17 residues. The CDR3 coding sequence is TGTGCCAGTAGTACCGGCGGGGGCGTGTTGAGCACCGGGGAGCTGTTTTTT. As protein: CASSTGGGVLSTGELFF.

CDR3 amino acids: CASSRTGTGANTQYF. The DNA of the CDR3 is TGTGCCAGCAGCCGAACCGGGACAGGGGCCAATACGCAGTATTTT. V is TRBV2 and J is TRBJ2-3; 10 bases map to TRBD1. CDR1 and CDR2 from the germline V gene are SNHLY and FYNNEI. The CDR3 is 15 amino acids. Trimming cost V 6 bases and J 7 bases; bases outside gene matches: 10.

The genes are TRBV19 and TRBJ2-2; 12 bases line up with TRBD2. J gave up 7 bases and V 6 bases, and 9 bases lay outside the gene matches. CDR1 and CDR2 (germline): LNHDA, SQIVND (reference sequence). The CDR3 spans 16 residues. The CDR3 coding sequence is TGTGCCAGTAGAGTACTAGCGGGAGGAATCGGCGGGGAGCTGTTTTTT. Translating it yields CASRVLAGGIGGELFF. Supplemented by reference TRBV19 and TRBJ2-2, the full variable domain reads DGGITQSPKYLFRKEGQNVTLSCEQNLNHDAMYWYRQDPGQGLRLIYYSQIVNDFQKGDIAEGYSVSREKKESFPLTVTSAQKNPTAFYLCASRVLAGGIGGELFFGEGSRLTVL.